A single sample gave rise to the 25 T cell receptor beta chains below, sequenced in a study of blood T cell repertoires in COVID-19. The method was immunoSEQ multiplex PCR; TCRdb's version includes in-frame clones alone and lacks a portion of them. The sample holds 270,000 or so clones, about nine tenths seen once. The source material was peripheral blood. These receptors all stem from a man in his forties with active or convalescent COVID-19.

The V gene is TRBV9, the J gene TRBJ2-3; 15 bases are shared with TRBD2. Germline assignment: CDR1 SGDLS and CDR2 YYNGEE. With 4 bases clipped from V and 2 bases from J, the junction kept 5 bases outside the gene matches. The CDR3 is 17 residues long. The CDR3 here is CASSTGLAGGSTDTQYF. CDR3 DNA: TGTGCCAGCAGCACTGGACTAGCGGGGGGGTCCACAGATACGCAGTATTTT.

This chain connects TRBV5-4 to TRBJ1-2; 7 bases map to TRBD1. This CDR3 spans 16 amino acids. The V and J ends lost 0 bases and 8 bases, in that order; junction bases with no gene match: 13. CDR1 SGHNT and CDR2 YYREEE come from the germline V gene (reference sequence). The CDR3 loop is CASSLGGDRDLFGYTF. The CDR3 coding sequence is TGTGCCAGCAGCTTGGGGGGCGACAGGGACCTCTTCGGCTACACCTTC.

The chain uses TRBV28 and TRBJ2-3, with D perhaps TRBD1 (6 bases). V was cut by 3 bases and J by 2 bases, with 15 bases left in between. Germline-derived CDR1 and CDR2 are MDHEN and SYDVKM. This CDR3 is 16 amino acids long. CDR3 DNA: TGTGCCAGCAGTTTTGGGACGGACAGACCCACAGATACGCAGTATTTT. Protein product: CASSFGTDRPTDTQYF.

The V call is TRBV6-1, the J call TRBJ2-1; 8 nucleotides agree with TRBD2. CDR1 and CDR2 (germline): MNHNS, SASEGT. This CDR3 comprises 14 residues. The chain's CDR3 is CASGAPSSYNEQFF. In DNA form, the CDR3 reads TGTGCTAGCGGGGCACCAAGCTCCTACAATGAGCAGTTCTTC.

A single count supports this clone. V usage is TRBV7-9 and J usage is TRBJ2-7; D is uncertain. V gave up 3 bases and J gave up 1 base, with 10 bases separating them. Germline CDR1 SEHNR, CDR2 FQNEAQ (reference sequence). This CDR3 region has 14 residues. The CDR3 reads CASSFSARSYEQYF. As DNA, the CDR3 is TGTGCCAGCAGCTTTTCCGCCAGGTCCTACGAGCAGTACTTC.

The chain carries TRBV3-1 (or the pseudogene TRBV3-2) and TRBJ2-3; D call uncertain. The CDR3 spans 15 residues. Looked up from germline, CDR1 is LGHDT and CDR2 is YNNKEL (reference sequence). With 0 bases removed from V and 0 bases from J, the gap between germline ends came to 7 bases. CDR3 DNA sequence: TGTGCCAGCAGCCAAGATCCGTCGAGCACAGATACGCAGTATTTT. Translated, it gives CASSQDPSSTDTQYF.

The CDR3 loop reads CASGESSYNEQFF. The CDR3 DNA follows: TGTGCCAGCGGGGAGAGCTCCTACAATGAGCAGTTCTTC. The gene calls are TRBV6-6 and TRBJ2-1; a possible D gene is TRBD2 (5 bases). The V and J ends lost 8 bases and 0 bases respectively, with 8 bases between them. The CDR3 runs to 13 residues. The germline gives CDR1 MNHNY, CDR2 SVGAGI (reference sequence).

The chain is built from TRBV4-2 and TRBJ2-2, with 9 bases lining up with TRBD2. J gave up 6 bases and V 1 base, and 9 bases lay outside the gene matches. Germline values: CDR1 LGHNA, CDR2 YNFKEQ. CDR3 length: 17 amino acids. The CDR3 loop is CASSQVVGGRAPGELFF. The CDR3 DNA reads TGTGCCAGCAGCCAAGTAGTTGGCGGGAGGGCCCCCGGGGAGCTGTTTTTT.

The V call is TRBV5-6, the J call TRBJ2-5, with 8 bases matching TRBD1. The CDR3 spans 14 residues. Germline values: CDR1 SGHDT, CDR2 YYEEEE. J lost 2 bases, V lost 0 bases, and 0 bases had no gene match. The CDR3 nucleotides are TGTGCCAGCAGCTTGGACAGGGGGCAAGAGACCCAGTACTTC. This translates into CASSLDRGQETQYF.

The chain carries TRBV28 and TRBJ2-1; 9 bases fit TRBD2. V was clipped by 4 bases and J by 8 bases; unmatched bases: 9. The CDR3 sequence is 15 residues long. The V gene's germline CDR1 is MDHEN and CDR2 SYDVKM. Here the CDR3 reads CASSSTGTSIDEQFF. CDR3 sequence (DNA): TGTGCCAGCAGTTCCACCGGGACTAGCATCGATGAGCAGTTCTTC.

The chain is built from TRBV3-1 (or the pseudogene TRBV3-2) and TRBJ2-1; 10 nucleotides align to TRBD2. The CDR3 has 16 amino acids. Germline CDR1 and CDR2: LGHDT and YNNKEL (reference sequence). The trim removed 0 bases at V and 6 bases at J, leaving 5 bases unmatched. The CDR3 here is CASSQEGLAGANEQFF. The DNA of the CDR3 is TGTGCCAGCAGCCAAGAAGGTCTAGCGGGAGCCAATGAGCAGTTCTTC.

The chain recombines TRBV11-2 with TRBJ1-6; D might be TRBD1 (6 bases). The CDR3 contains 15 residues. The germline V and J ends were trimmed by 4 bases and 4 bases, with 11 bases remaining between them. Germline values: CDR1 SGHAT, CDR2 FQNNGV. The DNA for the CDR3 is TGTGCCAGCAGCTCGACAGGATTTTATAATTCACCCCTCCACTTT. This codes for CASSSTGFYNSPLHF.

This chain joins TRBV28 and TRBJ1-1, with D tentatively TRBD1 (5 bases). The length of the CDR3 is 12 residues. Germline V lookup: CDR1 MDHEN, CDR2 SYDVKM. The V gene lost 4 bases and the J gene lost 7 bases, with 10 bases spanning the gap. The CDR3 reads CASSYQGYEAFF. The CDR3 DNA sequence: TGTGCCAGCAGTTACCAGGGCTATGAAGCTTTCTTT.

V gene TRBV6-5 combines with J gene TRBJ1-2; the D is unclear. The germline CDR1 and CDR2 sequences are MNHEY and SVGAGI. The CDR3 has 13 residues. The V and J ends lost 2 bases and 8 bases respectively, with 12 bases between them. CDR3: CASSYVPYLGYTF. CDR3 DNA: TGTGCCAGCAGTTACGTCCCCTACCTGGGCTACACCTTC.

The CDR3 region is CASSLVGTGDTQYF. In DNA, the CDR3 is TGTGCCAGCAGTTTAGTAGGGACAGGGGATACGCAGTATTTT. This rearrangement joins TRBV27 to TRBJ2-3, with 9 bases aligning to TRBD1. J gave up 6 bases and V 2 bases, and 3 bases lay outside the gene matches. Germline V lookup: CDR1 MNHEY, CDR2 SMNVEV (reference sequence). CDR3 length: 14 residues.

The CDR3 region has the DNA TGTGCCAGCAGCCAGACAGGGGTCTCTGGCTACACCTTC. This sequence encodes CASSQTGVSGYTF. The V call is TRBV3-1 (or the pseudogene TRBV3-2), the J call TRBJ1-2; 8 bases are shared with TRBD1. This CDR3 contains 13 residues. With V trimmed by 3 bases and J by 7 bases, 4 bases remained unmatched. Per germline, CDR1 LGHDT and CDR2 YNNKEL (reference sequence).

The chain carries TRBV3-1 (or the pseudogene TRBV3-2) and TRBJ2-7, with D perhaps matching TRBD2 (5 bases). V was cut by 1 base and J by 8 bases, with 6 bases left in between. The germline gives CDR1 LGHDT, CDR2 YNNKEL (reference sequence). This CDR3 has 11 residues. DNA of the CDR3: TGTGCCAGCAGCCAAGGGGAGAAGCAGTACTTC. Amino acids: CASSQGEKQYF.

The chain employs TRBV6-4 and TRBJ1-1; D unclear. The CDR3 is 17 residues long. V was clipped by 0 bases and J by 1 base, with 15 bases between them. The germline CDR1 and CDR2 sequences are MRHNA and SNTAGT. The CDR3 DNA follows: TGTGCCAGCAGTGACTCGACTAGGCCCGGAGGGAACACTGAAGCTTTCTTT. This gives the protein CASSDSTRPGGNTEAFF.

V usage is TRBV6-5 and J usage is TRBJ2-7, with D maybe TRBD2 (7 bases). The CDR3 totals 12 residues. V lost 10 bases, J lost 6 bases, and 16 bases lay in between. Per germline, CDR1 MNHEY and CDR2 SVGAGI. This CDR3 is CATLGEGGEQYF. In DNA form, the CDR3 reads TGTGCCACCCTAGGGGAGGGGGGCGAGCAGTACTTC.

The V call is TRBV13, the J call TRBJ2-7; weak D call: TRBD2 (6 bases). Trimming left V 6 bases short and J 7 bases short, with 19 bases between. Germline values: CDR1 PRHDT, CDR2 FYEKMQ (reference sequence). CDR3 size: 14 residues. CDR3: CASSSGLPPGEQYF. The CDR3 DNA reads TGTGCCAGCAGTTCGGGACTCCCACCAGGGGAGCAGTACTTC.

Concerning this clone: This sample also contains other DNA sequences that code for the same CDR3. The chain is built from TRBV19 and TRBJ1-1; 8 nucleotides agree with TRBD1. Unmatched junction bases numbered 1, after V lost 3 bases and J lost 1 base. CDR1 LNHDA and CDR2 SQIVND come from the germline V gene (reference sequence). The CDR3 consists of 14 residues. CDR3 DNA: TGTGCCAGTAGTATCACAGGGGGGAACACTGAAGCTTTCTTT. The encoded protein is CASSITGGNTEAFF.

This clone was seen only a few times. The rearrangement links TRBV5-1 to TRBJ1-1; D is perhaps TRBD1 (6 bases). V was cut by 5 bases and J by 2 bases, with 13 bases left in between. The CDR3 contains 14 residues. Germline V CDR1 and CDR2: SGHRS, YFSETQ. CDR3 region: CASSHGTINTEAFF. CDR3 coding DNA: TGCGCCAGCAGTCACGGGACAATTAACACTGAAGCTTTCTTT.

The chain uses TRBV6-5 and TRBJ2-7; 7 bases are shared with TRBD1. V gave up 2 bases and J gave up 3 bases; unmatched junction bases: 10. This CDR3 comprises 16 residues. From germline, CDR1 is MNHEY and CDR2 SVGAGI. CDR3: CASSYTPGQKLYEQYF. The CDR3 region has the DNA TGTGCCAGCAGTTACACACCGGGACAGAAGCTCTACGAGCAGTACTTC.

The chain has TRBV4-1 and TRBJ1-1; no definite D call. CDR1 and CDR2 (germline): MGHRA, YSYEKL. Deletions cut 1 base from V and 4 bases from J, with 19 bases between. The CDR3 extends over 17 amino acids. The chain's CDR3 is CASSQVVSGRSFTEAFF. The CDR3 nucleotides are TGCGCCAGCAGCCAAGTGGTGTCGGGGAGGTCCTTCACTGAAGCTTTCTTT.

The chain joins TRBV15 to TRBJ2-1, with 10 bases fitting TRBD2. CDR1 and CDR2 (germline): LNHNV, YYDKDF (reference sequence). There are 16 residues in the CDR3. V shed 3 bases, J shed 7 bases, and the junction held 9 bases outside the gene matches. This chain's CDR3 is CATSSRERTSGNEQFF. The CDR3 region has the DNA TGTGCCACCAGCAGCCGGGAACGGACTAGCGGTAATGAGCAGTTCTTC.